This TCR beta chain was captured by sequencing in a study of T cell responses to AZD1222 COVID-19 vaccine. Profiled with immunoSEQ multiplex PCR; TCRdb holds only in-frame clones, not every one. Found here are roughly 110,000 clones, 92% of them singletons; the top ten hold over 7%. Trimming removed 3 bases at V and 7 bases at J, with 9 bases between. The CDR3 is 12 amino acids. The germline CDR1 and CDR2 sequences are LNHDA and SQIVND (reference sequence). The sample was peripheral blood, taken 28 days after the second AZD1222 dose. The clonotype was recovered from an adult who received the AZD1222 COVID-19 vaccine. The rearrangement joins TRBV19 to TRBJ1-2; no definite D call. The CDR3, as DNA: TGTGCCAGTAGTATTTCTGGATTTGGCTACACCTTC. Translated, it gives CASSISGFGYTF.